A single sample gave rise to the 4 T cell receptor beta chains below, sequenced in a study of vaccination and CD4 T cells after COVID-19. Sequenced with the Oncomine TCR Beta short-read assay was DNA taken from cultured CD4+ T cells. Genomic DNA was isolated from cultured CD4+ T cells. TCRdb fed the PCR reads into MiXCR, producing one record per CDR3 protein. This sample yields under 10,000 distinct CDR3 sequences, of which 30% to 40% are seen a single time; more than 13% belongs to the top ten. Specified treatment: roughly 10-day PBMC culture with coronavirus spike peptide pools or control peptides (ViraFEST assay). These CD4+ T cells came from an unexposed donor, sampled before the COVID-19 pandemic (2011-2018). Their antigens are not known. Sequencing was done on a sample of CD4+ T cells from blood, cultured in vitro. All receptors derive from a human donor in good health.

In its sample, this clonotype was seen a few times. The V call is TRBV7-2, the J call TRBJ2-7, with 8 bases fitting TRBD1. Trimming cost V 5 bases and J 0 bases; bases outside gene matches: 6. Looked up from germline, CDR1 is SGHTA and CDR2 is FQGNSA. This CDR3 comprises 15 residues. CDR3 nucleotides: TGTGCCAGCAGCCGCGACAGGGGCATCTCCTACGAGCAGTACTTC. This translates into CASSRDRGISYEQYF.

This clonotype appeared a few times. One end of the junction is discordant with germline, which a read error may explain. The J gene is TRBJ2-7, the V gene TRBV7-7; 8 bases agree with TRBD1. Per germline, CDR1 SSHAT and CDR2 FNYEAQ (reference sequence). The CDR3 is 14 amino acids. This chain's CDR3 is CASSPGTGSYEQYF. The CDR3 DNA reads as TGTGCTAGCAGTCCTGGGACAGGATCCTACGAGCAGTACTTC.

This clonotype was counted between two and nine times. The rearrangement joins TRBV20-1 to TRBJ1-2, with 9 bases lining up with TRBD1. The germline gives CDR1 DFQATT, CDR2 SNEGSKA (reference sequence). This CDR3 is built from 15 residues. After removal of 1 base from V and 2 bases from J, the junction contained 5 bases not matched to a gene. The CDR3 protein is CSARGGQGTNYGYTF. DNA for the CDR3: TGCAGTGCTAGAGGGGGACAGGGAACGAACTATGGCTACACCTTC.

This chain joins TRBV7-6 and TRBJ1-3, with D hard to call. V lost 0 bases and J lost 1, with 13 bases in between. The germline V gene encodes CDR1 SGHVS and CDR2 FNYEAQ. The CDR3 contains 17 residues. This CDR3 is CASSLAAGVGSGNTIYF. CDR3 in DNA: TGTGCCAGCAGCTTAGCGGCCGGAGTCGGGTCTGGAAACACCATATATTTT.